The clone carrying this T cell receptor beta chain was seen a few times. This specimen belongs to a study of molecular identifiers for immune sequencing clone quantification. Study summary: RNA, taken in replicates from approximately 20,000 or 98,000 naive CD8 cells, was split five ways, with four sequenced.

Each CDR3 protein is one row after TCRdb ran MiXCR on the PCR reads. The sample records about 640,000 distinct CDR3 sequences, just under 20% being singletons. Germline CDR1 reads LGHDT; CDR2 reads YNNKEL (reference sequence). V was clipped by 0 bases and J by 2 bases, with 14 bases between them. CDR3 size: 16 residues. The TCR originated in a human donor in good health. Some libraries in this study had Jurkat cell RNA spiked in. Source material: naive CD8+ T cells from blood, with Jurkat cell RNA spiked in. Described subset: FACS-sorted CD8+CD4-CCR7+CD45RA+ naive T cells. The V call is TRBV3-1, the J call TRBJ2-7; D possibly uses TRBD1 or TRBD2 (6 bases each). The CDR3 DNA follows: TGTGCCAGCAGCCAAGATATTAGGGGGGCCACCTACGAGCAGTACTTC. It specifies CASSQDIRGATYEQYF.